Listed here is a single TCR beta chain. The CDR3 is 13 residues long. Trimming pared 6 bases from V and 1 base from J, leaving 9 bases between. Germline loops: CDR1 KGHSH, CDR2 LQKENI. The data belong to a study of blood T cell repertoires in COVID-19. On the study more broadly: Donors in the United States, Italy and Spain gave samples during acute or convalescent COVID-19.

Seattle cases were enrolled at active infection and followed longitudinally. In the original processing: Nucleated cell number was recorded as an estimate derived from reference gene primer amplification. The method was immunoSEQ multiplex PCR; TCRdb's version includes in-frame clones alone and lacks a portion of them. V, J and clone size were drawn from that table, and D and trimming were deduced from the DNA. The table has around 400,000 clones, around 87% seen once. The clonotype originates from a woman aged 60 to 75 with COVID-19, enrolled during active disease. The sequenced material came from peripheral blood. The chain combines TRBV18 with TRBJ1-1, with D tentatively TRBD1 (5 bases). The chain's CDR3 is CASSLGENTEAFF. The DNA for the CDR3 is TGTGCCAGCTCCCTAGGGGAGAACACTGAAGCTTTCTTT.